The rows below give T cell receptor beta chains drawn from one sample of a study of long-term antiretroviral therapy in people with HIV. Clones were read by immunoSEQ multiplex PCR, and TCRdb kept only the in-frame ones, dropping some. The data hold more than 10,000 clones, with about 80% observed a single time. Sequencing was performed on unsorted PBMCs, taken 1.3 years after starting antiretroviral therapy. The origin of the receptors is a woman younger than 30 with HIV. The CDR3 runs from the conserved cysteine through the conserved F or W. D genes are given only for firm matches. The size of a clone is reported for some rows only, either as once, few or many, or as a class for expanded clones.

J: TRBJ2-2
V: TRBV19
D: .
size: .
CDR3: CASSRRRASSTGELFF
DNA: TGTGCCAGTAGTAGGCGCAGGGCGTCCTCCACCGGGGAGCTGTTTTTT

J: TRBJ1-3
V: TRBV6-4
D: .
size: few
CDR3: CASSDSMNLPSSGNTIYF
DNA: TGTGCCAGCAGTGACTCGATGAATCTTCCGAGCTCTGGAAACACCATATATTTT

J: TRBJ2-3
V: TRBV5-4
D: TRBD2
size: .
CDR3: CASSLRGDITDTQYF
DNA: TGTGCCAGCAGCTTGCGGGGGGATATCACAGATACGCAGTATTTT

J: TRBJ1-2
V: TRBV18
D: TRBD1
size: .
CDR3: CASSPTGTGEGYTF
DNA: TGTGCCAGCTCACCGACCGGGACAGGGGAGGGCTACACCTTC

J: TRBJ1-1
V: TRBV27
D: .
size: .
CDR3: CASSLFRGHTEAFF
DNA: TGTGCCAGCAGTTTATTCCGGGGACACACTGAAGCTTTCTTT

J: TRBJ2-7
V: TRBV7-8
D: .
size: .
CDR3: CASSLGVGTYEQYF
DNA: TGTGCCAGCAGCTTAGGGGTGGGAACCTACGAGCAGTACTTC

J: TRBJ2-7
V: TRBV7-9
D: .
size: .
CDR3: CASSLTYEQYF
DNA: TGTGCCAGCAGCTTGACCTACGAGCAGTACTTC

J: TRBJ2-2
V: TRBV27
D: .
size: .
CDR3: CASIKSMESNTGELFF
DNA: TGTGCGTCTATCAAAAGTATGGAGTCGAACACCGGGGAGCTGTTTTTT

J: TRBJ1-5
V: TRBV2
D: .
size: .
CDR3: CASSETGQPQHF
DNA: TGTGCCAGCAGTGAAACAGGTCAGCCCCAGCATTTT

J: TRBJ2-3
V: TRBV5-1
D: TRBD1
size: .
CDR3: CASSFGTGGTDTQYF
DNA: TGTGCCAGCAGTTTCGGGACAGGGGGCACAGATACGCAGTATTTT

J: TRBJ1-4
V: TRBV19
D: .
size: .
CDR3: CASRKQGEGEKLFF
DNA: TGTGCCTCACGAAAACAGGGAGAGGGTGAAAAACTGTTTTTT

J: TRBJ2-3
V: TRBV5-1
D: .
size: once
CDR3: CASSLSLSETDTQYF
DNA: TGCGCCAGCAGCTTGTCCCTTAGCGAAACAGATACGCAGTATTTT

J: TRBJ2-7
V: TRBV27
D: .
size: .
CDR3: CASSLGDQGSYEQYF
DNA: TGTGCCAGCAGTCTGGGTGACCAGGGCTCCTACGAGCAGTACTTC

J: TRBJ1-3
V: TRBV9
D: TRBD1
size: once
CDR3: CASSRDRGEGNTIYF
DNA: TGTGCCAGCAGCCGGGACAGGGGTGAGGGAAACACCATATATTTT

J: TRBJ1-2
V: TRBV7-6
D: .
size: .
CDR3: CASSLVIFGAGAEGYTF
DNA: .

J: TRBJ1-2
V: TRBV28
D: .
size: few
CDR3: CASSQGKRDYGYTF
DNA: TGTGCCAGCAGTCAGGGGAAGAGGGACTATGGCTACACCTTC

J: TRBJ1-3
V: TRBV4-3
D: .
size: medium-sized
CDR3: CASSLDGNSGNTIYF
DNA: TGCGCCAGCAGCCTGGACGGTAACTCTGGAAACACCATATATTTT

J: TRBJ1-1
V: TRBV4-2
D: TRBD1
size: .
CDR3: CASSDGRGHWNTEAFF
DNA: TGTGCCAGCAGCGATGGGAGGGGGCATTGGAACACTGAAGCTTTCTTT

J: TRBJ2-3
V: TRBV6-1
D: .
size: .
CDR3: CASSVLSVSTDTQYF
DNA: TGTGCCAGCAGTGTTTTAAGTGTAAGCACAGATACGCAGTATTTT

J: TRBJ2-7
V: TRBV28
D: TRBD1
size: .
CDR3: CAIRQGNYEQYF
DNA: TGTGCCATCAGACAGGGCAACTACGAGCAGTACTTC

J: TRBJ2-7
V: TRBV27
D: .
size: .
CDR3: CASRPQGGPYEQYF
DNA: TGTGCCAGCAGACCCCAGGGGGGTCCCTACGAGCAGTACTTC

J: TRBJ1-4
V: TRBV6-6
D: TRBD1
size: .
CDR3: CATATLQGASEKLFF
DNA: TGTGCCACCGCGACCTTACAGGGGGCGAGTGAAAAACTGTTTTTT

J: TRBJ2-7
V: TRBV4-3
D: .
size: .
CDR3: CASSQDRRDTYEQYF
DNA: TGCGCCAGCAGCCAAGATCGGCGGGATACCTACGAGCAGTACTTC

J: TRBJ1-1
V: TRBV4-1
D: .
size: .
CDR3: CASSPRSRGNTEAFF
DNA: TGCGCCAGCAGCCCCCGAAGTAGGGGGAACACTGAAGCTTTCTTT

J: TRBJ2-1
V: TRBV6-1
D: TRBD2
size: .
CDR3: CASSGTSGGLNEQFF
DNA: TGTGCCAGCAGTGGGACTAGCGGGGGGCTCAATGAGCAGTTCTTC

J: TRBJ2-3
V: TRBV4-3
D: .
size: .
CDR3: CASSQEGSPGTDTQYF
DNA: TGCGCCAGCAGCCAAGAAGGTTCCCCGGGCACAGATACGCAGTATTTT

J: TRBJ2-2
V: TRBV7-3
D: TRBD2
size: .
CDR3: CASSRGGDTGELFF
DNA: TGTGCCAGCAGCCGCGGGGGGGACACCGGGGAGCTGTTTTTT

J: TRBJ2-3
V: TRBV5-6
D: TRBD1
size: .
CDR3: CASSFGTGATDTQYF
DNA: TGTGCCAGCAGCTTCGGGACAGGCGCCACAGATACGCAGTATTTT

J: TRBJ1-1
V: TRBV6-5
D: TRBD1
size: .
CDR3: CASSYSTGLDTEAFF
DNA: TGTGCCAGCAGTTACTCGACAGGGTTGGACACTGAAGCTTTCTTT

J: TRBJ1-3
V: TRBV7-9
D: TRBD1
size: .
CDR3: CASSDAGTGLSGNTIYF
DNA: TGTGCCAGCAGCGACGCCGGGACAGGGCTCTCTGGAAACACCATATATTTT

J: TRBJ2-2
V: TRBV2
D: .
size: .
CDR3: CASSEGANTGELFF
DNA: TGTGCCAGCAGTGAAGGCGCGAACACCGGGGAGCTGTTTTTT

J: TRBJ1-4
V: TRBV18
D: .
size: .
CDR3: CASSPQSNEKLFF
DNA: TGTGCCAGCTCACCACAGTCTAATGAAAAACTGTTTTTT

J: TRBJ1-1
V: TRBV6-1
D: .
size: .
CDR3: CASSVRGDTEAFF
DNA: TGTGCCAGCTCCGTCCGGGGAGACACTGAAGCTTTCTTT

J: TRBJ1-2
V: TRBV6-5
D: TRBD1
size: .
CDR3: CASSPGQLYGYTF
DNA: TGTGCCAGCAGCCCGGGACAGCTTTATGGCTACACCTTC

J: TRBJ1-1
V: TRBV10-3
D: .
size: .
CDR3: CAISEAPDTEAFF
DNA: TGTGCCATCAGTGAGGCACCAGACACTGAAGCTTTCTTT

J: TRBJ2-7
V: TRBV2
D: .
size: .
CDR3: CASSGLEEQYF
DNA: TGTGCCAGCAGTGGGCTGGAGGAGCAGTACTTC

J: TRBJ2-1
V: TRBV23-1
D: TRBD1
size: .
CDR3: CASSETGDGYNEQFF
DNA: TGCGCCAGCAGCGAGACAGGGGATGGGTACAATGAGCAGTTCTTC

J: TRBJ2-1
V: TRBV2
D: TRBD2
size: .
CDR3: CASSDQGLAGTNEQFF
DNA: TGTGCCAGCAGTGACCAGGGACTAGCGGGTACCAATGAGCAGTTCTTC

J: TRBJ1-2
V: TRBV19
D: .
size: .
CDR3: CASSRIDSVYGYTF
DNA: TGTGCCAGTAGTAGAATAGACAGCGTCTATGGCTACACCTTC

J: TRBJ1-1
V: TRBV7-9
D: .
size: .
CDR3: CASSLSGNADPEAFF
DNA: TGTGCCAGCAGCTTATCCGGGAATGCGGACCCTGAAGCTTTCTTT